These 10 T cell receptor beta chains originate from one sample sequenced in a study of blood T cell repertoires in COVID-19. The repertoire was sequenced with immunoSEQ multiplex PCR; TCRdb's copy has only in-frame clones and lacks some. The table has roughly 380,000 clones, 75% to 90% seen once. The sequencing input was peripheral blood. These receptors were collected from a young woman with acute or convalescent COVID-19.

The chain joins TRBV6-5 to TRBJ2-1; no definite D call. This CDR3 region has 15 residues. Per germline, CDR1 MNHEY and CDR2 SVGAGI. The V gene lost 2 bases and the J gene lost 5 bases, with 13 bases spanning the gap. CDR3 amino acids: CASSYLLTPDNEQFF. DNA for the CDR3: TGTGCCAGCAGTTACCTCCTGACACCTGACAATGAGCAGTTCTTC.

The chain links TRBV10-3 to TRBJ2-7, with 10 nucleotides matching TRBD2. This CDR3 region has 16 residues. V dropped 2 bases and J dropped 3; count of bases not matched to a gene: 7. Germline V gene sequence: CDR1 ENHRY, CDR2 SYGVKD. CDR3 nucleotides: TGTGCCATCAGTGAGCTTCTAGCGGGGGCGCGCTACGAGCAGTACTTC. It specifies CAISELLAGARYEQYF.

The chain carries TRBV10-3 and TRBJ2-5, with 7 bases identical to TRBD1. Germline CDR1 is ENHRY and CDR2 is SYGVKD. Trimming removed 3 bases from V and 5 bases from J; junction bases left unmatched: 12. The CDR3 consists of 16 residues. CDR3 DNA sequence: TGTGCCATCAGTGAATGGACAGGAACCAGAGAGGAGACCCAGTACTTC. Protein sequence: CAISEWTGTREETQYF.

In this sample, this clone turned up once. Within the sample, other DNA sequences also encode this same CDR3. This rearrangement joins TRBV18 to TRBJ1-1, with a weak D call TRBD1 (6 bases). Trimming left V 3 bases short and J 2 bases short, with 7 bases between. The CDR3 length is 13 residues. Germline values: CDR1 KGHSH, CDR2 LQKENI. This chain's CDR3 is CASSPGQNTEAFF. The DNA of the CDR3 is TGTGCCAGCTCACCGGGACAAAACACTGAAGCTTTCTTT.

This rearrangement joins TRBV11-2 to TRBJ2-2, with D maybe TRBD2 (7 bases). The CDR3 loop spans 16 amino acids. V lost 6 bases and J lost 5, with 19 bases in between. Germline assignment: CDR1 SGHAT and CDR2 FQNNGV. The CDR3 sequence is CASRLTGGRWTGELFF. CDR3 nucleotides: TGTGCCAGCAGACTGACGGGGGGCCGATGGACCGGGGAGCTGTTTTTT.

This clone has more than one count but fewer than ten. The rearrangement uses TRBV2 and TRBJ1-2; D remains ambiguous. The CDR3 length is 13 residues. V was pared by 4 bases and J by 4 bases, with 10 bases between. CDR1 and CDR2 (germline): SNHLY, FYNNEI. CDR3 sequence: CASSAVDSYGYTF. CDR3 coding DNA: TGTGCCAGCAGTGCAGTAGACTCCTATGGCTACACCTTC.

J is TRBJ1-1 and V is TRBV5-1; 10 bases are shared with TRBD1. V lost 2 bases, J lost 3 bases, and 7 bases stayed unmatched. Germline V lookup: CDR1 SGHRS, CDR2 YFSETQ. The CDR3 extends over 16 amino acids. In DNA, the CDR3 is TGCGCCAGCAGCTTCCGACAGGGGGCCCTGGACACTGAAGCTTTCTTT. The encoded protein is CASSFRQGALDTEAFF.

The gene calls are TRBV29-1 and TRBJ2-5; TRBD1 matches at 8 bases. This CDR3 comprises 19 residues. Unmatched junction bases numbered 21, after V lost 1 base and J lost 5 bases. Per the germline V gene, CDR1 is SQVTM and CDR2 is ANQGSEA. This CDR3 is CSVEALYPSSIYRGETQYF. In DNA, the CDR3 is TGCAGCGTTGAAGCTCTATATCCAAGTTCGATATACAGGGGGGAGACCCAGTACTTC.

The chain recombines TRBV7-9 with TRBJ2-7; D is undetermined. The V end lost 5 bases, the J end lost 2 bases, and 7 bases lay between the germline ends. This CDR3 spans 12 amino acids. Germline CDR1 SEHNR, CDR2 FQNEAQ (reference sequence). CDR3 nucleotides: TGTGCCAGCAGCCATTCTACCTACGAGCAGTACTTC. This gives the protein CASSHSTYEQYF.

The V and J genes are TRBV4-2 and TRBJ1-4; possibly TRBD1 for D (5 bases). Per the germline V gene, CDR1 is LGHNA and CDR2 is YNFKEQ. There are 16 residues in the CDR3. Trimming pared 0 bases from V and 8 bases from J, leaving 16 bases between. The CDR3 DNA sequence: TGTGCCAGCAGCCAAGACTTGACAGCATTGGACGAAAAACTGTTTTTT. It specifies CASSQDLTALDEKLFF.